This TCR beta chain was sequenced for a study of patients and donors after allogeneic stem cell transplantation. One entry per CDR3 protein, called by TCRdb with MiXCR from the RT-PCR reads. The sample has hundreds of thousands of distinct CDR3 sequences; under 20% are singletons. The sequence came from a human donor who was either an allogeneic HSCT recipient or a stem cell or donor lymphocyte infusion donor (not recorded which). It is not recorded whose cells these are; they may come from a transplant donor. The sample taken for sequencing was blood, either unsorted or a sorted T cell fraction (not recorded which).

CDR3: CASRGSGDFYNEQFF. CDR3 bases: TGCGCCAGCAGGGGGAGCGGGGATTTCTACAATGAGCAGTTCTTC. The V and J genes are TRBV5-1 and TRBJ2-1, with TRBD2 identical over 7 bases. Per the germline V gene, CDR1 is SGHRS and CDR2 is YFSETQ. V lost 5 bases to trimming and J lost 3 bases; unmatched junction nucleotides: 8. The CDR3 consists of 15 residues.